One sample yielded the 28 T cell receptor beta chains listed below, sequenced in a study of cytomegalovirus exposure and HLA in healthy donors. The PCR employed 60 Vbeta primers together with 13 Jbeta primers. Data came from immunoSEQ multiplex PCR; TCRdb stores just in-frame clones and leaves some out. Of 90,000 to 110,000 clones listed, more than 60% are singletons. Sequences were obtained from PBMCs. All receptors derive from a man aged 25-40 years in good health and CMV-seronegative.

The chain recombines TRBV18 with TRBJ2-5; D is perhaps TRBD1 (6 bases). Germline V gene sequence: CDR1 KGHSH, CDR2 LQKENI. V was trimmed by 3 bases and J by 1 base, leaving 9 bases between them. This CDR3 has 14 residues. CDR3 protein: CASSPGTPQETQYF. CDR3 sequence (DNA): TGTGCCAGCTCACCTGGGACACCCCAAGAGACCCAGTACTTC.

J is TRBJ1-2 and V is TRBV7-9, with unresolved D. V lost 2 bases and J 10 bases, leaving 11 bases between the germline ends. This CDR3 has 12 residues. CDR1 is SEHNR and CDR2 is FQNEAQ in the germline V gene (reference sequence). CDR3 in DNA: TGTGCCAGCAGCTTAACAACAGATCACTACACCTTC. Amino acid sequence: CASSLTTDHYTF.

The chain is built from TRBV19 and TRBJ1-5; D might be TRBD1 (6 bases). Germline-derived CDR1 and CDR2 are LNHDA and SQIVND (reference sequence). The CDR3 runs to 16 residues. V lost 10 bases and J lost 6, with 25 bases in between. The CDR3 bases are TGTGCCACCAAAAGTAGGCCCACGGGGGGCAGTCAGCCCCAGCATTTT. Protein: CATKSRPTGGSQPQHF.

The chain employs TRBV18 and TRBJ2-1; 14 nucleotides align to TRBD2. Germline values: CDR1 KGHSH, CDR2 LQKENI. J lost 4 bases, V lost 3 bases, and 14 bases had no gene match. This CDR3 is 20 amino acids long. The CDR3 sequence: CASSPMRLAGGNNPYNEQFF. The CDR3 nucleotides are TGTGCCAGCTCACCGATGCGACTAGCGGGAGGGAACAACCCTTACAATGAGCAGTTCTTC.

The rearrangement uses TRBV7-9 and TRBJ2-5; tentative D call: TRBD2 (6 bases). Between the trimmed V and J ends, which lost 7 bases and 3 bases, there was a span of 15 bases. This CDR3 has 14 amino acids. Germline V lookup: CDR1 SEHNR, CDR2 FQNEAQ (reference sequence). The CDR3 DNA follows: TGTGCCAGCACCCAGAGGGGAGGTAAAGAGACCCAGTACTTC. Residues: CASTQRGGKETQYF.

This sequence joins TRBV5-1 and TRBJ1-2; D remains unclear. V was trimmed by 0 bases and J by 5 bases, leaving 11 bases between them. The CDR3 sequence is 14 residues long. CDR1 and CDR2 from the germline V gene are SGHRS and YFSETQ. CDR3 region: CASSLVAGPYGYTF. The CDR3 nucleotides read TGCGCCAGCAGCTTGGTCGCAGGTCCTTATGGCTACACCTTC.

This chain connects TRBV4-1 to TRBJ2-1, with 15 bases fitting TRBD2. J lost 7 bases, V lost 4 bases, and 5 bases had no gene match. CDR3 length equals 16 residues. Germline CDR1 is MGHRA and CDR2 is YSYEKL. The CDR3 DNA reads as TGCGCCAGCAGCCCACCCGGGACTAGCGGGAGGAATGAGCAGTTCTTC. Residues: CASSPPGTSGRNEQFF.

The chain links TRBV6-1 to TRBJ2-3; D unclear. Germline CDR1 is MNHNS and CDR2 is SASEGT. V lost 5 bases and J lost 0, with 12 bases in between. This CDR3 has 15 residues. CDR3: CASSLSLVSTDTQYF. DNA for the CDR3: TGTGCCAGCAGTTTAAGCCTCGTCAGCACAGATACGCAGTATTTT.

This clone occurred a few times. This chain uses TRBV5-1 with TRBJ1-2; 8 bases are shared with TRBD1. Germline V CDR1 and CDR2: SGHRS, YFSETQ. The CDR3 has 13 residues. J gave up 8 bases and V 0 bases, and 3 bases lay outside the gene matches. As DNA, the CDR3 is TGCGCCAGCAGCTTGGCACAGGGGGGGGGCTACACCTTC. Translation gives CASSLAQGGGYTF.

V usage is TRBV19 and J usage is TRBJ1-1; D uncertain. V lost 5 bases and J 1 base, leaving 8 bases between the germline ends. The CDR3 extends over 13 amino acids. Per the germline V gene, CDR1 is LNHDA and CDR2 is SQIVND (reference sequence). The CDR3 is CASSSVRNTEAFF. CDR3 sequence (DNA): TGTGCCAGTAGTTCGGTGAGGAACACTGAAGCTTTCTTT.

The chain joins TRBV6-1 to TRBJ1-1; perhaps TRBD1 as D (5 bases). Germline V gene lookup returns CDR1 MNHNS and CDR2 SASEGT. V lost 6 bases and J 2 bases, leaving 13 bases between the germline ends. The CDR3 runs 14 residues. CDR3 DNA: TGTGCCAGCAGCCTTTGGGGCAGCAACACTGAAGCTTTCTTT. It is translated as CASSLWGSNTEAFF.

The chain carries TRBV7-8 and TRBJ2-5; no definite D call. Germline assignment: CDR1 SGHVS and CDR2 FQNEAQ. V dropped 5 bases and J dropped 9 bases, with 7 bases sitting between them. This CDR3 region has 10 residues. CDR3 amino acids: CASSPLAQYF. Written as DNA, the CDR3 is TGTGCCAGCAGCCCCCTTGCCCAGTACTTC. Complete variable domain (other parts from reference TRBV7-8 and TRBJ2-5): GAGVSQSPRYKVAKRGQDVALRCDPISGHVSLFWYQQALGQGPEFLTYFQNEAQLDKSGLPSDRFFAERPEGSVSTLKIQRTQQEDSAVYLCASSPLAQYFGPGTRLLVL.

CDR3 sequence (DNA): TGTGCCAGCAGCTTGGGGACTAGCGGGGGGCAAGAGACCCAGTACTTC. This codes for CASSLGTSGGQETQYF. The rearrangement joins TRBV7-2 to TRBJ2-5; 15 bases match TRBD2. Germline V gives CDR1 SGHTA, CDR2 FQGNSA. The CDR3 covers 16 residues. The V gene end was trimmed by 3 bases and the J gene end by 2 bases; junction bases not matched to a gene: 1. Combining the CDR3 with reference TRBV7-2 and TRBJ2-5 gives the whole variable domain GAGVSQSPSNKVTEKGKDVELRCDPISGHTALYWYRQSLGQGLEFLIYFQGNSAPDKSGLPSDRFSAERTGGSVSTLTIQRTQQEDSAVYLCASSLGTSGGQETQYFGPGTRLLVL.

This clone was seen more than once but under ten times. This chain connects TRBV2 to TRBJ2-2, with a weak D call TRBD2 (6 bases). CDR1 is SNHLY and CDR2 is FYNNEI in the germline V gene. This CDR3 is 16 amino acids long. The V end lost 7 bases, the J end lost 4 bases, and 19 bases lay between the germline ends. In DNA form, the CDR3 reads TGTGCCAGCAAGATTTCGGGGGACGCGGGCACCGGGGAGCTGTTTTTT. Its protein product is CASKISGDAGTGELFF. Full variable domain (remainder filled in from reference TRBV2 and TRBJ2-2): EPEVTQTPSHQVTQMGQEVILRCVPISNHLYFYWYRQILGQKVEFLVSFYNNEISEKSEIFDDQFSVERPDGSNFTLKIRSTKLEDSAMYFCASKISGDAGTGELFFGEGSRLTVL.

This clone has only a few counts. This chain uses TRBV7-2 with TRBJ2-7, with D hard to call. The V gene's germline CDR1 is SGHTA and CDR2 FQGNSA. The CDR3 consists of 14 residues. The V and J ends lost 0 bases and 0 bases respectively, with 6 bases between them. CDR3 residues: CASSLAESSYEQYF. CDR3 DNA: TGTGCCAGCAGCTTAGCCGAGAGCTCCTACGAGCAGTACTTC.

The chain recombines TRBV7-3 with TRBJ2-1, with 10 bases aligning to TRBD2. The germline gives CDR1 SGHTA, CDR2 FQGTGA. This CDR3 contains 14 residues. With V trimmed by 4 bases and J by 9 bases, 6 bases remained unmatched. CDR3 protein: CASSSVASGSEQFF. As DNA, the CDR3 is TGTGCCAGCAGCTCCGTAGCTAGCGGGAGTGAGCAGTTCTTC.

This chain connects TRBV6-5 to TRBJ2-7; tentative D call: TRBD1 (6 bases). This CDR3 comprises 14 residues. Germline V gene sequence: CDR1 MNHEY, CDR2 SVGAGI. V gave up 8 bases and J gave up 0 bases, with 14 bases separating them. The CDR3 loop reads CASLQGWGSYEQYF. CDR3 in DNA: TGTGCCAGCTTACAGGGATGGGGCTCCTACGAGCAGTACTTC.

The chain carries TRBV27 and TRBJ1-2; D may be TRBD1 (5 bases). This CDR3 spans 13 amino acids. Germline V gene sequence: CDR1 MNHEY, CDR2 SMNVEV (reference sequence). V was pared by 2 bases and J by 8 bases, with 12 bases between. CDR3 residues: CASSLGEGQGYTF. CDR3 in DNA: TGTGCCAGCAGTTTAGGGGAAGGACAAGGCTACACCTTC.

This clone was recorded a few times. This rearrangement joins TRBV2 to TRBJ2-7, with 8 bases matching TRBD1. The CDR3 totals 13 residues. V gave up 4 bases and J gave up 6 bases; unmatched junction bases: 5. Germline V gene data show CDR1 as SNHLY and CDR2 as FYNNEI. CDR3 nucleotide sequence: TGTGCCAGCAGTGGACAGGGGAAGGGCGAGCAGTACTTC. Its translation is CASSGQGKGEQYF.

This rearrangement joins TRBV9 to TRBJ2-6; a possible D gene is TRBD2 (6 bases). CDR1 and CDR2 from the germline V gene are SGDLS and YYNGEE. The CDR3 is 18 amino acids. Trimming stripped 0 bases from V and 0 bases from J, with 13 bases between. The CDR3 coding sequence is TGTGCCAGCAGCGTAGGGTTAGCGGCTAGCTCTGGGGCCAACGTCCTGACTTTC. This codes for CASSVGLAASSGANVLTF.

CDR3 DNA sequence: TGCGCCAGCAGCTTGGGAGACAGGTCCTTCACAGATACGCAGTATTTT. Residues: CASSLGDRSFTDTQYF. The chain links TRBV5-1 to TRBJ2-3; the D gene is possibly TRBD1 (6 bases). The CDR3 covers 16 residues. Germline CDR1 SGHRS, CDR2 YFSETQ. The V gene lost 0 bases and the J gene lost 2 bases, with 13 bases spanning the gap.

The chain recombines TRBV2 with TRBJ2-7; 8 bases map to TRBD1. V trimming: 6 bases; J trimming: 0 bases; junction bases outside the gene matches: 16. There are 18 residues in the CDR3. Per germline, CDR1 SNHLY and CDR2 FYNNEI. CDR3 region: CASRNIGTGRADSYEQYF. CDR3 DNA: TGTGCCAGCAGGAACATCGGGACAGGTCGCGCCGACTCCTACGAGCAGTACTTC. The full variable domain, completed using reference TRBV2 and TRBJ2-7, is EPEVTQTPSHQVTQMGQEVILRCVPISNHLYFYWYRQILGQKVEFLVSFYNNEISEKSEIFDDQFSVERPDGSNFTLKIRSTKLEDSAMYFCASRNIGTGRADSYEQYFGPGTRLTVT.

The chain has TRBV7-2 and TRBJ2-7, with D maybe TRBD1 (5 bases). CDR3 size: 13 residues. V lost 4 bases and J 1 base, leaving 8 bases between the germline ends. Germline V gives CDR1 SGHTA, CDR2 FQGNSA. The CDR3 loop is CASSSRQSYEQYF. The DNA for the CDR3 is TGTGCCAGCAGCTCCCGACAGTCCTACGAGCAGTACTTC. The whole variable domain, filled in from reference TRBV7-2 and TRBJ2-7, reads GAGVSQSPSNKVTEKGKDVELRCDPISGHTALYWYRQSLGQGLEFLIYFQGNSAPDKSGLPSDRFSAERTGGSVSTLTIQRTQQEDSAVYLCASSSRQSYEQYFGPGTRLTVT.

The chain is built from TRBV5-1 and TRBJ2-6; TRBD2 matches at 8 bases. With V trimmed by 4 bases and J by 2 bases, 11 bases remained unmatched. In germline, CDR1 is SGHRS, CDR2 YFSETQ. The CDR3 runs to 18 residues. The CDR3 DNA is TGCGCCAGCAGCGCAGCCTTTAGCGGGACGACTGGGGCCAACGTCCTGACTTTC. Encoded protein: CASSAAFSGTTGANVLTF.

This clone has a handful of counts. The rearrangement uses TRBV27 and TRBJ2-3; 10 positions agree with TRBD2. V gave up 2 bases and J gave up 0 bases; unmatched junction bases: 5. CDR1 and CDR2 (germline): MNHEY, SMNVEV (reference sequence). The CDR3 contains 17 residues. The CDR3 nucleotides are TGTGCCAGCAGTTTAGCACTAGCGGGATATAGCACAGATACGCAGTATTTT. It codes for CASSLALAGYSTDTQYF.

This chain joins TRBV30 and TRBJ1-1; 8 nucleotides agree with TRBD1. V gave up 1 base and J gave up 1 base; unmatched junction bases: 5. From germline, CDR1 is GTSNPN and CDR2 SVGIG (reference sequence). The CDR3 is 15 residues long. The CDR3 here is CAWSAPGQANTEAFF. DNA for the CDR3: TGTGCCTGGAGTGCCCCGGGACAGGCGAACACTGAAGCTTTCTTT.

The chain carries TRBV7-2 and TRBJ2-3; 11 bases line up with TRBD2. Germline loops: CDR1 SGHTA, CDR2 FQGNSA. The CDR3 is made up of 16 amino acids. The V and J ends lost 1 base and 4 bases, in that order; junction bases with no gene match: 4. This CDR3 is CASSLGILAGADTQYF. The CDR3 DNA sequence: TGTGCCAGCAGCTTAGGAATACTAGCGGGGGCAGATACGCAGTATTTT.

This clone occurred a few times. The chain is built from TRBV28 and TRBJ1-1, with TRBD1 identical over 8 bases. The germline V gene encodes CDR1 MDHEN and CDR2 SYDVKM. The CDR3 loop spans 17 amino acids. V trimming: 2 bases; J trimming: 3 bases; junction bases outside the gene matches: 11. Here the CDR3 reads CASSLAPGRGQDTEAFF. CDR3 DNA sequence: TGTGCCAGCAGTTTAGCCCCGGGCAGGGGGCAGGACACTGAAGCTTTCTTT. Based on the CDR3 plus reference TRBV28 and TRBJ1-1, the full variable domain is DVKVTQSSRYLVKRTGEKVFLECVQDMDHENMFWYRQDPGLGLRLIYFSYDVKMKEKGDIPEGYSVSREKKERFSLILESASTNQTSMYLCASSLAPGRGQDTEAFFGQGTRLTVV.